A single sample gave rise to the 25 T cell receptor beta chains below, sequenced in a study of cytomegalovirus exposure and HLA in healthy donors. The PCR employed 60 Vbeta primers together with 13 Jbeta primers. Libraries were prepared by immunoSEQ multiplex PCR; TCRdb keeps only in-frame clonotypes and omits some of them. The table shows roughly 100,000 clones, with roughly three quarters occurring only once. Sequencing was performed on PBMCs. These receptors all stem from a man aged 25 to 40 in good health and CMV-seronegative.

The rearrangement uses TRBV7-9 and TRBJ2-7; a weak D match, TRBD2 (5 bases). Germline CDR1 is SEHNR and CDR2 is FQNEAQ (reference sequence). V was pared by 8 bases and J by 2 bases, with 10 bases between. The CDR3 extends over 12 amino acids. CDR3 region: CASAREAYEQYF. CDR3 coding DNA: TGTGCCAGCGCGAGGGAAGCCTACGAGCAGTACTTC.

The CDR3 coding sequence is TGTGCCAGCAGCCGGCAGGGGGTGCTCTTGAATGAGCAGTTCTTC. This gives the protein CASSRQGVLLNEQFF. The genes are TRBV7-9 and TRBJ2-1; TRBD1 matches at 7 bases. The CDR3 sequence is 15 residues long. CDR1 is SEHNR, CDR2 FQNEAQ, per germline (reference sequence). The junction had 11 bases not matched to a gene; V was cut back by 5 bases and J by 7 bases.

The chain has TRBV19 and TRBJ1-5; D ambiguous. The V and J ends lost 3 bases and 0 bases respectively, with 9 bases between them. CDR3 size: 15 residues. Germline-derived CDR1 and CDR2 are LNHDA and SQIVND (reference sequence). The CDR3 spells CASSIRFNSNQPQHF. The CDR3 DNA follows: TGTGCCAGTAGTATTCGGTTTAATAGCAATCAGCCCCAGCATTTT.

V and J are TRBV6-1 and TRBJ1-2; 8 nucleotides align to TRBD1. The CDR3 runs 15 residues. The V and J ends lost 3 bases and 3 bases, in that order; junction bases with no gene match: 6. In germline, CDR1 is MNHNS, CDR2 SASEGT. The CDR3 sequence: CASSEASTGDYGYTF. In nucleotides, the CDR3 is TGTGCCAGCAGTGAGGCGTCGACAGGGGACTATGGCTACACCTTC.

The chain combines TRBV5-6 with TRBJ1-2; 7 bases align to TRBD1. The V segment lost 4 bases and the J segment 4 bases; nucleotides outside the gene matches: 7. This CDR3 region has 14 residues. Looked up from germline, CDR1 is SGHDT and CDR2 is YYEEEE. As DNA, the CDR3 is TGTGCCAGCAGCCTAAGACAGGGATCCTATGGCTACACCTTC. This gives the protein CASSLRQGSYGYTF.

This clone occurred a few times. V gene TRBV7-3 combines with J gene TRBJ2-1, with TRBD2 matching 9 bases. The CDR3 length is 17 residues. J was trimmed by 7 bases and V by 3 bases; bases with no gene match: 13. Looked up from germline, CDR1 is SGHTA and CDR2 is FQGTGA. CDR3 amino acids: CASSLVVAGGDSNEQFF. DNA of the CDR3: TGTGCCAGCAGCTTGGTGGTGGCGGGAGGGGATTCAAATGAGCAGTTCTTC.

In its sample, this clone was seen a few times. The V call is TRBV29-1, the J call TRBJ2-7; no clear D. The ends were cut back, 5 bases at V and 2 bases at J, with 13 bases in the middle. The germline V gene encodes CDR1 SQVTM and CDR2 ANQGSEA. The CDR3 spans 13 residues. CDR3 nucleotide sequence: TGCAGCGTTTCACTTGGAGCGACCTACGAGCAGTACTTC. It yields the protein CSVSLGATYEQYF.

This clone has just a few counts. This chain joins TRBV7-2 and TRBJ1-3; a possible D gene is TRBD1 (5 bases). V was pared by 5 bases and J by 0 bases, with 17 bases between. The CDR3 totals 17 residues. CDR1 is SGHTA and CDR2 is FQGNSA in the germline V gene. Here the CDR3 reads CASSETGLLYSGNTIYF. DNA of the CDR3: TGTGCCAGCAGCGAAACGGGACTCCTTTACTCTGGAAACACCATATATTTT.

V and J are TRBV9 and TRBJ2-3, with no clear D. Trimming cost V 2 bases and J 3 bases, with 4 bases left between them. The CDR3 contains 12 residues. From germline, CDR1 is SGDLS and CDR2 YYNGEE. The DNA for the CDR3 is TGTGCCAGCAGCGTTGAGACAGATACGCAGTATTTT. It is translated as CASSVETDTQYF.

This clone came up a few times. V gene TRBV11-3 combines with J gene TRBJ2-6; D gene uncertain. Germline CDR1 and CDR2: SGHNT and YENEEA. The CDR3 covers 14 residues. Trimming took off 7 bases at V and 0 bases at J, with 7 bases between the two ends. CDR3 in DNA: TGTGCCAGCACCCCCCACTCTGGGGCCAACGTCCTGACTTTC. Amino acids: CASTPHSGANVLTF.

This clone showed up just a few times. The chain uses TRBV9 and TRBJ1-1, with TRBD1 identical over 7 bases. Germline-derived CDR1 and CDR2 are SGDLS and YYNGEE. There are 13 residues in the CDR3. The J segment lost 11 bases and the V segment lost 0 bases, leaving 7 bases of the junction unmatched. The CDR3 loop reads CASSVDEGAGAFF. The CDR3 nucleotides read TGTGCCAGCAGCGTAGATGAGGGGGCAGGGGCTTTCTTT.

V usage is TRBV5-5 and J usage is TRBJ1-3; TRBD1 aligns across 7 bases. Germline trimming cut 0 bases from V and 0 bases from J; bases unmatched to any gene: 3. Germline-derived CDR1 and CDR2 are SGHKS and YYEKEE (reference sequence). The CDR3 runs to 16 residues. This CDR3 reads CASSLGDRLSGNTIYF. The CDR3, as DNA: TGTGCCAGCAGCTTGGGGGACAGACTCTCTGGAAACACCATATATTTT.

This chain uses TRBV5-1 with TRBJ2-5; 7 bases fit TRBD2. The CDR3 is 16 amino acids. J lost 0 bases, V lost 0 bases, and 5 bases had no gene match. Germline CDR1 reads SGHRS; CDR2 reads YFSETQ. CDR3 DNA sequence: TGCGCCAGCAGCTTGGGGGACTACAATTACCAAGAGACCCAGTACTTC. Protein: CASSLGDYNYQETQYF.

Here the CDR3 DNA reads TGTGCCAGCAGTTTATATGGAGGCGCAGAAGCTTTCTTT. Its protein is CASSLYGGAEAFF. This chain connects TRBV28 to TRBJ1-1; unclear D gene. Germline V lookup: CDR1 MDHEN, CDR2 SYDVKM. V lost 1 base, J lost 8 bases, and 11 bases lay in between. The CDR3 sequence is 13 residues long. Full variable domain (remainder filled in from reference TRBV28 and TRBJ1-1): DVKVTQSSRYLVKRTGEKVFLECVQDMDHENMFWYRQDPGLGLRLIYFSYDVKMKEKGDIPEGYSVSREKKERFSLILESASTNQTSMYLCASSLYGGAEAFFGQGTRLTVV.

The chain has TRBV5-1 and TRBJ2-1, with D possibly TRBD1 on 6 matching bases. The V gene's germline CDR1 is SGHRS and CDR2 YFSETQ. V shed 0 bases and J shed 4 bases, with 11 bases lying between them. The CDR3 has 15 amino acids. The CDR3: CASSLAGQQYNEQFF. CDR3 in DNA: TGCGCCAGCAGCTTGGCTGGACAGCAATACAATGAGCAGTTCTTC.

This clone was seen only a few times. The chain couples TRBV7-2 to TRBJ1-4; 9 bases are shared with TRBD1. Germline CDR1 and CDR2: SGHTA and FQGNSA. The ends lost 5 bases at V and 2 bases at J; junction bases unmatched: 3. The CDR3 extends over 15 amino acids. The CDR3 sequence: CASSQGTGTNEKLFF. The CDR3, as DNA: TGTGCCAGCAGCCAGGGGACAGGGACTAATGAAAAACTGTTTTTT.

The CDR3 sequence: CSVEENRGSSSGNTIYF. In DNA form, the CDR3 reads TGCAGCGTTGAAGAGAATAGAGGCTCTAGCTCTGGAAACACCATATATTTT. The chain has TRBV29-1 and TRBJ1-3; no definite D call. The germline gives CDR1 SQVTM, CDR2 ANQGSEA. The CDR3 has 17 residues. V lost 0 bases to trimming and J lost 0 bases, with 15 bases between them.

This chain links TRBV5-6 with TRBJ1-4, with D perhaps matching TRBD1 (6 bases). This CDR3 has 12 residues. Trimming shortened V by 0 bases and J by 14 bases, and 11 bases separated the two germline ends. CDR1 is SGHDT, CDR2 YYEEEE, per germline. Written as DNA, the CDR3 is TGTGCCAGCAGCTTGGGAGGCGGACAGCTGTTTTTT. Encoded protein: CASSLGGGQLFF.

The chain uses TRBV7-9 and TRBJ2-3, with TRBD1 matching 7 bases. The CDR3 consists of 15 residues. The V gene's germline CDR1 is SEHNR and CDR2 FQNEAQ (reference sequence). V lost 4 bases, J lost 4 bases, and 8 bases stayed unmatched. The CDR3 loop is CASSSRQGYADTQYF. The CDR3 DNA reads TGTGCCAGCAGCTCCCGACAGGGTTACGCAGATACGCAGTATTTT.

CDR3 region: CASSVEREGNEQFF. As DNA, the CDR3 is TGTGCCAGCAGCGTCGAGCGGGAGGGGAATGAGCAGTTCTTC. The chain has TRBV9 and TRBJ2-1; 10 bases map to TRBD2. The length of the CDR3 is 14 residues. V lost 2 bases and J lost 7; bases outside the gene matches: 3. Looked up from germline, CDR1 is SGDLS and CDR2 is YYNGEE.

J is TRBJ2-1 and V is TRBV5-4; D perhaps matches TRBD2 (5 bases). The CDR3 length is 14 residues. Looked up from germline, CDR1 is SGHNT and CDR2 is YYREEE (reference sequence). Deletions cut 4 bases from V and 2 bases from J, with 10 bases between. The CDR3 sequence: CASSRTRAYNEQFF. The DNA of the CDR3 is TGTGCCAGCAGCCGAACTAGAGCCTACAATGAGCAGTTCTTC. The variable domain in full, completed from reference TRBV5-4 and TRBJ2-1, reads ETGVTQSPTHLIKTRGQQVTLRCSSQSGHNTVSWYQQALGQGPQFIFQYYREEENGRGNFPPRFSGLQFPNYSSELNVNALELDDSALYLCASSRTRAYNEQFFGPGTRLTVL.

This clone has only a few counts. The CDR3 DNA reads as TGTGCCAGTACCCCTGGACTGGGCAATCAGCCCCAGCATTTT. Amino acid sequence: CASTPGLGNQPQHF. This chain links TRBV19 with TRBJ1-5; D uncertain. The CDR3 spans 14 residues. V was shortened by 7 bases and J by 2 bases, with 12 bases between the two germline ends. Germline loops: CDR1 LNHDA, CDR2 SQIVND (reference sequence).

The V call is TRBV9, the J call TRBJ2-2; TRBD2 aligns across 9 bases. The V gene's germline CDR1 is SGDLS and CDR2 YYNGEE. This CDR3 region has 16 residues. The J segment lost 7 bases and the V segment lost 2 bases, leaving 9 bases of the junction unmatched. The CDR3 protein is CASSVFSGSSGGELFF. DNA for the CDR3: TGTGCCAGCAGCGTTTTTAGCGGGAGTTCGGGCGGGGAGCTGTTTTTT.

J is TRBJ1-5 and V is TRBV19; a weak D match, TRBD1 (6 bases). There are 17 residues in the CDR3. Germline-derived CDR1 and CDR2 are LNHDA and SQIVND (reference sequence). V was cut by 6 bases and J by 0 bases, with 18 bases left in between. CDR3: CASRPERQAISNQPQHF. CDR3 bases: TGTGCCAGTAGACCCGAGCGACAGGCGATTAGCAATCAGCCCCAGCATTTT.

The CDR3 reads CASRQGLGYTF. Here the CDR3 DNA reads TGTGCCAGTAGACAGGGGCTTGGCTACACCTTC. This chain links TRBV19 with TRBJ1-2; 7 bases map to TRBD1. CDR1 LNHDA and CDR2 SQIVND come from the germline V gene (reference sequence). The CDR3 has 11 residues. Trimming cost V 6 bases and J 7 bases; bases outside gene matches: 2.